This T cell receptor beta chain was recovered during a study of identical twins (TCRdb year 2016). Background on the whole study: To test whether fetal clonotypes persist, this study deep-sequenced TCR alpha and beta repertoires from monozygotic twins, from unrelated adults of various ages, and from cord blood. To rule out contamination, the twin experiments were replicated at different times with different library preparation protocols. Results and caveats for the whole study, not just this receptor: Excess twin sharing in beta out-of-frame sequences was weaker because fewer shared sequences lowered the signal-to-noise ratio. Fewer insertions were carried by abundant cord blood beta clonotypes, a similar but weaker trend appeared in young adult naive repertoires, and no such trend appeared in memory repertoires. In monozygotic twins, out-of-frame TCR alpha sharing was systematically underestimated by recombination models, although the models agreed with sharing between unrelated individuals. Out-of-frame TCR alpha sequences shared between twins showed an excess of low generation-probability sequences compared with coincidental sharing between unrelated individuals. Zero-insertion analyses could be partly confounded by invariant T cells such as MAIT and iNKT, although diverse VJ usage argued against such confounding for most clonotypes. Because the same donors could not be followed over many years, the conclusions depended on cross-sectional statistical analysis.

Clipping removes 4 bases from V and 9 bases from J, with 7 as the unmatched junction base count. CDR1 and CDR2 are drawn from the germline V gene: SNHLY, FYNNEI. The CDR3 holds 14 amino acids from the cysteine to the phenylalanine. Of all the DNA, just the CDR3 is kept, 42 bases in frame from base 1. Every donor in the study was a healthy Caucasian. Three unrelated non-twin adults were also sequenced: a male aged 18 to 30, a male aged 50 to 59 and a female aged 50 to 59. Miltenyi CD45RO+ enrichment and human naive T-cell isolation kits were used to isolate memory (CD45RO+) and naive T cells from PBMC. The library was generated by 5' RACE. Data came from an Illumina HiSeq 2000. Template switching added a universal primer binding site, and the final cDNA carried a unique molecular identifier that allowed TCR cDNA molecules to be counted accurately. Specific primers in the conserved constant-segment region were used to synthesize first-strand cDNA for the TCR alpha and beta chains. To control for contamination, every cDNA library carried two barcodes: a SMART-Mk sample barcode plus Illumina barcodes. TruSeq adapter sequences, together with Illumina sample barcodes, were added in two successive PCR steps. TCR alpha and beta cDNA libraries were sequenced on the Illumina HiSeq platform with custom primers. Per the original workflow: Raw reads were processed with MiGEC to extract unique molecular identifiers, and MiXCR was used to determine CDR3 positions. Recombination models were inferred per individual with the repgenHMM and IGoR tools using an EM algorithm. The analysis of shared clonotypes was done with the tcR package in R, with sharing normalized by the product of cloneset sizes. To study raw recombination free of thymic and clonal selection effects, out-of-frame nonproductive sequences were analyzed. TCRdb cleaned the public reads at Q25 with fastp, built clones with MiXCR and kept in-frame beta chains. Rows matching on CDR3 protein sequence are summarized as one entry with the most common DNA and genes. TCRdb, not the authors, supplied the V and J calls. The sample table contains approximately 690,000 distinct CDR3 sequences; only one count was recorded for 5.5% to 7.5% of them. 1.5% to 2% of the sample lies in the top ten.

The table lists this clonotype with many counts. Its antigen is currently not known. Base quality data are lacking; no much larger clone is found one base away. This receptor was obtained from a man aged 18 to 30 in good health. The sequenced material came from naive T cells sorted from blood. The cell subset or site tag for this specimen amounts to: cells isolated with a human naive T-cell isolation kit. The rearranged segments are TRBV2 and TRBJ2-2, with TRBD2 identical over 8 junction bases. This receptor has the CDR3 CASSVTSEFRELFF. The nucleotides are TGTGCCAGCAGTGTGACTAGCGAATTCCGGGAGCTGTTTTTT. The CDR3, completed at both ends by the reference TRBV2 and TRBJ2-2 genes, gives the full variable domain EPEVTQTPSHQVTQMGQEVILRCVPISNHLYFYWYRQILGQKVEFLVSFYNNEISEKSEIFDDQFSVERPDGSNFTLKIRSTKLEDSAMYFCASSVTSEFRELFFGEGSRLTVL.